Included here is one T cell receptor beta chain sequence, with context. Its antigen is unknown. A multiplex PCR was run with 60 Vbeta primers and 13 Jbeta primers. Clones were sequenced by immunoSEQ multiplex PCR, and TCRdb holds only the in-frame ones, with some missing. The data include almost 40,000 clones; the top ten clones carry over 3%. The data were obtained in a study of cytomegalovirus exposure and HLA in healthy donors. Study-level information: Out of approximately 400 genotyped donors, less than 85% belonged to the Caucasian-associated ancestry cluster. Study outcomes and limitations: Among the sequence variants, a highly shared cluster was likely an artifact of sequencing. Most subjects had HLA-A and HLA-B alleles reportedly predicted accurately by TCR beta sequences. Later, TCR association rates were found to vary by HLA locus, highest for DRB1 and lowest for HLA-C.

The germline CDR1 and CDR2 sequences are WNHNN and SYGVQD (reference sequence). There are 12 residues in the CDR3. The V end lost 7 bases, the J end lost 2 bases, and 5 bases lay between the germline ends. Sequenced sample: PBMCs. The source of this sequence is a woman aged 25-40 years in good health and CMV-seropositive. V is TRBV10-1 and J is TRBJ2-2; unclear D gene. The CDR3 sequence: CASTTNTGELFF. CDR3 in DNA: TGCGCCAGCACCACTAACACCGGGGAGCTGTTTTTT.